These T cell receptor beta chains were read from a single sample in a study of cytomegalovirus exposure and HLA in healthy donors. TCRdb's table, derived via immunoSEQ multiplex PCR, lists solely in-frame clones and lacks some. Among over 100,000 clones listed, 75% to 80% were seen once. The sample comprised PBMCs. These receptors were taken from a woman aged 30 to 39 in good health and CMV-seropositive. The CDR3 runs from the conserved cysteine through the conserved F or W. Fields, in order: J gene, V gene, D gene, clone size, CDR3 DNA, CDR3 protein. The D gene is left open where the match is weak. Only some rows state a clone size, as once, few, many or a class for expanded clones.

TRBJ1-3,TRBV4-3,TRBD1,.,TGCGCCAGCAGCCTTGGGACAGGGGAACTCTCTGGAAACACCATATATTTT,CASSLGTGELSGNTIYF
TRBJ2-2,TRBV2,TRBD1,once,TGTGCCAGCTTGCGGGACAGGGCGAACACCGGGGAGCTGTTTTTT,CASLRDRANTGELFF
TRBJ2-7,TRBV4-1,.,.,TGCGCCAGCAGCCAAATTGGAGTTGGGTACGAGCAGTACTTC,CASSQIGVGYEQYF
TRBJ2-3,TRBV5-6,TRBD1,.,TGTGCCAGCAGCTTGTGGGACAGGCGCACAGATACGCAGTATTTT,CASSLWDRRTDTQYF
TRBJ1-6,TRBV4-1,TRBD1,.,TGCGCCAGCAGCCAAGACGCCCAGGGGGCTTATTCACCCCTCCACTTT,CASSQDAQGAYSPLHF
TRBJ2-2,TRBV6-1,TRBD1,.,TGTGCCAGCAGTGGTAGGAGGACAGGGGGCGTCGGGGAGCTGTTTTTT,CASSGRRTGGVGELFF
TRBJ1-1,TRBV7-2,.,.,TGTGCCAGCAGCTTGAGGGCGCGGAGCACTGAAGCTTTCTTT,CASSLRARSTEAFF
TRBJ1-3,TRBV4-1,.,.,TGCGCCAGCAGCCAAGATCAACAGGGTGTAAGGTCTGGAAACACCATATATTTT,CASSQDQQGVRSGNTIYF
TRBJ2-6,TRBV7-9,TRBD1,.,TGTGCCAGCAGCCAGTCGTACAGGGGGCCCGCTGGGGCCAACGTCCTGACTTTC,CASSQSYRGPAGANVLTF
TRBJ2-1,TRBV7-9,.,.,TGTGCCAGCAGCCTAATCGATGAGCAGTTCTTC,CASSLIDEQFF
TRBJ2-7,TRBV11-3,TRBD2,.,TGTGCCAGCAGCTTAGGGGCGGGGGGGCCCAACGAGCAGTACTTC,CASSLGAGGPNEQYF
TRBJ1-2,TRBV28,.,.,TGTGCCAGCAGTTTCGGGGAGTCAAGGGGCTACACCTTC,CASSFGESRGYTF
TRBJ1-1,TRBV7-2,TRBD1,.,TGTGCCACCGCCCCAAGGGGGACAGGAGACTTGAACACTGAAGCTTTCTTT,CATAPRGTGDLNTEAFF
TRBJ1-6,TRBV5-3,.,.,TGTGCCAGAAGCTTGCCACGGGTTGAGAATTCACCCCTCCACTTT,CARSLPRVENSPLHF
TRBJ2-1,TRBV4-3,.,.,TGCGCCAGCAGCCAAGTTAGCGGTAGCTCCTACAATGAGCAGTTCTTC,CASSQVSGSSYNEQFF
TRBJ2-2,TRBV4-2,TRBD1,.,TGTGCCAGCAGCTCCGGGACAGAAAGCACCGGGGAGCTGTTTTTT,CASSSGTESTGELFF
TRBJ2-2,TRBV2,.,.,TGTGCCAGCAGTGGGCTAGCGATCGCCGGGGAGCTGTTTTTT,CASSGLAIAGELFF
TRBJ1-5,TRBV19,.,.,TGTGCCAGTAGCTCCCTCCAGGGCCCCAGACAACTCCGGCATTTT,CASSSLQGPRQLRHF
TRBJ1-1,TRBV4-3,.,.,TGCGCCAGCAGCCCCCGGGACACCCTGGGGGACACTGAAGCTTTCTTT,CASSPRDTLGDTEAFF
TRBJ2-7,TRBV6-5,TRBD1,.,TGTGCCAGCAGATCCGGACAGGGGACCTACGAGCAGTACTTC,CASRSGQGTYEQYF
TRBJ2-4,TRBV13,TRBD1,.,TGTGCCAGCAGCTACTTACAGGGGTTTGGGGCCAAAAACATTCAGTACTTC,CASSYLQGFGAKNIQYF
TRBJ2-2,TRBV4-3,.,.,TGCGCCAGCAGCCATTTAGGGGATCCCGGGGAGCTGTTTTTT,CASSHLGDPGELFF
TRBJ1-2,TRBV5-6,.,.,TGTGCCAGCAGCACCTGGGAGGCCGGGGGCTACACCTTC,CASSTWEAGGYTF
TRBJ1-4,TRBV28,TRBD1,.,TGTGCCAGCAGTTCAACAGGGGGTTACGATGAAAAACTGTTTTTT,CASSSTGGYDEKLFF
TRBJ2-3,TRBV7-9,TRBD2,.,TGTGCCAGCAGCTTTAGCGGGGCCACAGATACGCAGTATTTT,CASSFSGATDTQYF
TRBJ1-2,TRBV28,TRBD1,once,TGTGCCAGCGCGACGAAGGGGGCGCGGGGCTACACCTTC,CASATKGARGYTF
TRBJ1-5,TRBV25-1,.,few,TGTGCCAGCAGTGAACGGGGGTATGTGCAGCCCCAGCATTTT,CASSERGYVQPQHF
TRBJ2-1,TRBV7-2,.,.,TGTGCCAGCAGCTTATCCCCAGGGGAACCCTACAATGAGCAGTTCTTC,CASSLSPGEPYNEQFF
TRBJ2-5,TRBV4-2,.,.,TGTGCCAGCAGCCAAATTTTTCGACCTCCGCGGGCAGCGAGTGAGACCCAGTACTTC,CASSQIFRPPRAASETQYF
TRBJ1-2,TRBV5-4,.,.,TGTGCCAGCAGCTTGGGAGACAGGTCGGATGGCTACACCTTC,CASSLGDRSDGYTF
TRBJ2-1,TRBV6-6,TRBD2,.,TGTGCCAGCAGTTACTCGGGTCTAGCGGGGGCCCAGGTCTTC,CASSYSGLAGAQVF
TRBJ2-1,TRBV18,TRBD2,once,TGTGCCAGCTCACCAGGGGAGGGGAGCTCCTACAATGAGCAGTTCTTC,CASSPGEGSSYNEQFF
TRBJ2-1,TRBV5-1,TRBD2,.,TGCGCCAGCAGCTTGGCGGGACTAGCGACTTACAATGAGCAGTTCTTC,CASSLAGLATYNEQFF
TRBJ2-7,TRBV5-6,.,.,TGTGCCAGCAGCTTGGGAGGGGGGGGGAAATACGAGCAGTACTTC,CASSLGGGGKYEQYF
TRBJ1-3,TRBV5-1,.,.,TGCGCCAGCAGCTTGGGGCCGGGGCGGGACTCTGGAAACACCATATATTTT,CASSLGPGRDSGNTIYF
TRBJ2-7,TRBV30,TRBD1,.,TGTGCCTGGAGTGTATACCCCCAGGACAGGGCGGAGCAGTACTTC,CAWSVYPQDRAEQYF
TRBJ2-7,TRBV6-1,.,.,TGTGCCAGCAGTGAAGCCCCTCGTGAGTACGAGCAGTACTTC,CASSEAPREYEQYF